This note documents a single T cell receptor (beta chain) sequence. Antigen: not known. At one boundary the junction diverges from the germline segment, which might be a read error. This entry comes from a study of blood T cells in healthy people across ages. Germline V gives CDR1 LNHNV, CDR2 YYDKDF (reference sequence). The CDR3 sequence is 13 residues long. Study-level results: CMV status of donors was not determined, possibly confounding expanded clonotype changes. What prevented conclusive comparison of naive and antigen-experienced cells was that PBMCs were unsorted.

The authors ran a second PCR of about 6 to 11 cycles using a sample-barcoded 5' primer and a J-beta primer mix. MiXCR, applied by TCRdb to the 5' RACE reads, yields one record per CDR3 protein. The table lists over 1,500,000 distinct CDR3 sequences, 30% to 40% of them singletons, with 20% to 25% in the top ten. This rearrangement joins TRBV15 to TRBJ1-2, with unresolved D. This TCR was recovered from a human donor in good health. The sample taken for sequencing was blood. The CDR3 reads CATTRGGDYGYTF. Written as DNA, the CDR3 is TGTGCCACCACCAGAGGCGGAGACTATGGCTACACCTTC.